This TCR beta chain originates from a study of Ad26.COV2.S vaccination and SARS-CoV-2 variants. Study-level information: The Ad26.COV2.S arm of the COV1001 trial was where the donor was placed.

This table comes from immunoSEQ multiplex PCR, and its TCRdb copy is limited to in-frame clones, with some not included. This sample has approximately 300,000 clones, with around four fifths found just once. The CDR3 consists of 15 residues. V was pared by 2 bases and J by 5 bases, with 8 bases of the junction left unmatched. Per the germline V gene, CDR1 is ENHRY and CDR2 is SYGVKD. Regarding this clone: What it recognizes is unknown.

The study's findings and limits: People who got the vaccine or the placebo had similar non-spike TCR breadth.

Indicated treatment: about 20 received Ad26.COV2.S at low or high dose, single or two shots; several received placebo; per-sample allocation not given. It was on day 63 after the first vaccine or placebo injection that samples were taken. An Ad26 vector that expressed Wuhan-strain SARS-CoV-2 spike constituted the vaccine. The sequenced sample was peripheral blood, obtained in a trial of Ad26.COV2.S vaccine versus placebo. This TCR came from a person between 18 and 65 years old who received the Ad26.COV2.S COVID-19 vaccine or a placebo. This chain joins TRBV10-3 and TRBJ1-1; TRBD1 matches 7 bases. CDR3 nucleotide sequence: TGTGCCATCAGTGAGGCACAGGGGAGTGGAACTGAAGCTTTCTTT. Protein: CAISEAQGSGTEAFF.